A single T cell receptor (beta chain) is shown here with its context. This clone has a single count. Its antigen is still unknown. Within one base of it there is no much larger clone, and no base qualities were kept. The germline V gene encodes CDR1 SGHDN and CDR2 FVKESK. Trimming removed 2 bases from V and 6 bases from J; the gene matches leave 5 bases unexplained. From the cysteine through the phenylalanine, the CDR3 covers 14 amino acids. The only DNA kept is the CDR3, 42 bases in frame from the first base. The library was produced with the immunoSEQ multiplex PCR assay. The multiplex PCR relied on a mix of 60 forward primers for TCR Vbeta segments and 13 reverse primers for TCR Jbeta segments. Amplification of the CDR3 region of rearranged TCR beta genes was performed with a multiplex PCR assay on genomic DNA. On the Illumina HiSeq System, the amplified TCR beta libraries were sequenced as 87-base-pair reads. The paper's processing steps were these. Across the 700 or so repertoires, a later analysis counted some 80 million unique TCR beta chains, 9.5 million to 12 million of which were shared by at least two donors. Raw reads were error-corrected and collapsed into unique sequences by a nearest-neighbor algorithm in which closely related sequences were merged to remove PCR and sequencing errors. V, D and J gene segments were assigned by aligning CDR3 sequences to IMGT reference sequences. For a sequence to be retained, a match of at least six nucleotides to both a V gene segment and a J gene segment was required. A rearrangement was called productive if the CDR3 had no stop codons and remained in frame with V and J, and every other rearrangement was called non-productive. Following IMGT convention, CDR3 was defined as the stretch from the second conserved V-encoded cysteine to the conserved J-encoded phenylalanine. In an earlier analysis of more than 550 of the donors, sequences lacking an unambiguous match to a single V gene segment were excluded. An earlier analysis of some 610 of the donors called V segments functional above 56.7% productive rearrangements and segregating when the between-donor standard deviation exceeded 5%. A statistical classification framework was built for diagnosing cytomegalovirus status from the catalog of TCR beta chain sequences. In a later analysis, V and J genes were assigned by comparing TCR nucleotide sequences against IMGT/GENE-DB human TR gene sequences. A later analysis assigned CDR3 sequences and most-parsimonious VDJ recombination scenarios with the TCRdist pipeline. In a later analysis, every TCR beta chain was defined by the combination of its CDR3 amino acid sequence and its V-gene family, and reads without a unique V-gene family were dropped. To address suspected cross-contamination and a sequencing artifact, a later analysis removed approximately 590 highly shared, low-generation-probability nucleotide sequences. In a later analysis, a clonal expansion index for each public chain was calculated from normalized within-repertoire ranks of inferred template counts. In a later analysis, generation probabilities were computed with a VDJ recombination model fitted to out-of-frame rearrangements, and the resulting probabilities were checked against IGoR. A later analysis scored TCR-TCR, TCR-HLA and TCR-CMV co-occurrence with hypergeometric tests, applying a repertoire-size bias correction to TCR pairs. To estimate false discovery rates, a later analysis permuted the HLA or CMV assignments 20 times. In a later analysis, co-occurring TCRs were grouped using DBSCAN, with TCRdist sequence similarity added in when clustering inside HLA-allele-positive subsets. Repertoires with fewer than 30,000 or more than 120,000 public chains, plus five repertoires with anomalous nucleotide sharing, were excluded from co-occurrence clustering. Here the immuneACCESS table is served through TCRdb, limited to in-frame sequences with V and J called. Missing clones are a known gap in these copies; in checked studies unresolved V genes cover under half, and the rest lacks a known reason. V and J calls and clone size are copied from that table; D and trimming were computed from the DNA. The sample contains under 200,000 clones, 80% of them found a single time. The top ten clones comprise approximately 6.5% of the sample.

The record originates from a study of cytomegalovirus exposure and HLA in healthy donors (dated by TCRdb to 2016 to 2017). With regard to the full study: In an earlier analysis of some 610 of the donors, less than 350 Gb of sequence data and approximately 120 million unique TCR beta sequences from roughly 180 million T cells were reported. Donor age, sex, ethnicity and CMV serostatus were compiled together with the repertoire data. The study profiled the T cell repertoires of 666 subjects by immunosequencing and related them to cytomegalovirus serostatus. In a later genetic analysis, genome-wide SNP genotypes for about 60% of the 666 donors were used, and that subset was treated as a discovery cohort. Every repertoire in the discovery cohort had been generated on one and the same sequencing platform. The study was designed to test whether signatures of past pathogen exposure could be identified by cataloging public T cell receptors. Rather than using new phenotypic data, the later analysis identified candidate immune exposures from TCR beta sequences and from how often those sequences occurred across donors. The study combined high-throughput TCR immunosequencing, statistical association of individual TCRs with disease status, and machine learning to predict cytomegalovirus infection status. Among some 400 genotyped donors of the cohort, an average of roughly 240,000 unique TCR beta nucleotide sequences were sequenced per donor, around 20% of them non-productive. The genetic ancestry cluster associated with self-reported Caucasian donors included around 76% of the approximately 430 genotyped donors. Roughly 5 DR-DQ haplotypes were handled as single units for association and clustering, since linkage in the cohort was strong. Typing coverage differed by locus: A, B, C, DRB1 and DQB1 were typed in about 620-630 donors, DQA1 in 522, DPA1 in 600 to 610, and DPB1 in roughly 470. An earlier analysis of 587 of the donors used high-throughput TCR beta sequencing to judge whether each TCR beta V gene segment behaved as functional or pseudogenic. HLA typing included class I and class II loci at four-digit resolution. A later analysis re-examined previously published TCR beta repertoires from about 670 donors and added high-resolution HLA genotyping to investigate patterns of TCR occurrence. An early release that covered some 640 HLA-typed donors contained 250 to 350 gigabases of sequencing data and 75 million to 100 million unique TCR sequences. Besides the first cohort of more than 650 subjects, a separate validation cohort made up of 95 to 150 different subjects was used.

The cohort was made up of about 610 healthy bone marrow donors. All cohort members were sampled while nominally healthy, although unrecorded immune exposures were likely present. The donor was CMV seropositive and belonged to the group of 250 to 300 seropositive cohort members. A peripheral blood sample was collected from each donor, and TCR beta sequencing was performed on peripheral blood mononuclear cells. Genomic DNA extraction from the blood cell samples was performed with the Qiagen DNeasy Blood Extraction Kit. Overall study results and their limits: A later analysis associated 16,951 TCR beta sequences with specific HLA alleles at a false discovery rate of 0.05. This cohort had only TCR beta chains sequenced, and the lack of alpha or paired-chain data limited which features could be detected. Immune exposure information for the cohort was limited to CMV serostatus. Over 15 rarely observed V segments, including chromosome 9 orphons, were excluded from the earlier analysis of some 590 of the donors because counts were too low. A total of some 180 TCR beta chains were listed by the study as associated with cytomegalovirus. Across donors, most TCR sequences were observed very rarely, whereas some public TCRs were present in many individuals. HLA typing was unavailable for some donors at each locus, so association tests used only the typed subset. A further reported finding was that TCR beta sequences accurately predicted the HLA-A and HLA-B alleles for most subjects in the first cohort. Some IMGT-functional V segments, including TRBV6-2 and TRBV6-3, could not be distinguished by the 87-base-pair reads and were therefore excluded. The sequencing pipeline was judged likely to have produced a cluster of highly shared sequence variants as a technical artifact. A later analysis found that TCR association rates varied across HLA loci, with DRB1 alleles showing the most associated TCRs and HLA-C alleles the fewest. A later analysis found that most CMV-associated TCR beta chains appeared HLA-restricted, with HLA associations seemingly driven largely by CMV exposure. Correlated functional status among segregating V segments might reflect linkage disequilibrium, but an unknown experimental factor could not be ruled out. A later analysis reported that several top co-occurrence clusters appeared linked to parvovirus B19, influenza, CMV and Epstein-Barr virus. It was suggested by the authors that the approach could potentially be generalized to other disease states and immunological phenotypes. Compared with equally common non-associated chains, HLA-associated TCR beta chains in a later analysis were more clonally expanded and had lower generation probabilities. The classifier was reported to diagnose cytomegalovirus status with high specificity and sensitivity in both the original and validation cohorts. Compared with the roughly 710-donor mean, donors in an Asian-associated ancestry cluster had fewer N-insertions in productive TCRs, according to a later genetic analysis. Three of the identified cytomegalovirus-associated TCR beta chains were confirmed in vitro to be specific for cytomegalovirus antigens. Strong co-occurrence of HLA alleles, especially DR and DQ, made assigning TCR associations to individual alleles difficult. Presence/absence analyses assumed roughly uniform sequencing depth across donors, an assumption that may not hold. In an earlier analysis of around 600 of the donors, most TCR beta V segments appeared in productive rearrangements about 87% or about 30% of the time, broadly matching IMGT annotations. In a later genetic analysis, a missense DCLRE1C variant was associated with V-gene and J-gene trimming of TCR beta chains, and the association was replicated in an independent cohort.

This TCR derives from a male donor in good health and CMV-seropositive. Recombination joined TRBV14 with TRBJ1-1, and 8 junction bases match TRBD1. Sequenced material: PBMCs. The CDR3 protein: CASSQYQGASEAFF. The nucleotide sequence is TGTGCCAGCAGCCAATATCAGGGGGCCTCTGAAGCTTTCTTT.